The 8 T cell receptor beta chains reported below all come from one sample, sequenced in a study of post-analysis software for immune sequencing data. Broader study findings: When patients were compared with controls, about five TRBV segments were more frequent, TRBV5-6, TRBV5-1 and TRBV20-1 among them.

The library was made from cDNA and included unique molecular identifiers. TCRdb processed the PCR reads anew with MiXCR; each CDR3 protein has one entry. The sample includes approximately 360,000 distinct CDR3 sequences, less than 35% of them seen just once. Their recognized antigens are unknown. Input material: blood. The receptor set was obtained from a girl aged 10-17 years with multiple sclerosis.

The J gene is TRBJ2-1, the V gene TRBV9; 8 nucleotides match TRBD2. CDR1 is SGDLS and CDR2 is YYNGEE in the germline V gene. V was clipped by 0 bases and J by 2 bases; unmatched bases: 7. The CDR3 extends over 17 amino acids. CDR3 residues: CASSVAGAGVTYNEQFF. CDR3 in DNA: TGTGCCAGCAGCGTAGCTGGAGCGGGGGTTACCTACAATGAGCAGTTCTTC.

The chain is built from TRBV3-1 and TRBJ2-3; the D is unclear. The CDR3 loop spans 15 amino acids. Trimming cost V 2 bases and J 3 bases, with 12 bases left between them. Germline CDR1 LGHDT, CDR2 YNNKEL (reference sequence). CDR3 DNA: TGTGCCAGCAGCCAAAACCTGCTGGTTACAGATACGCAGTATTTT. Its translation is CASSQNLLVTDTQYF.

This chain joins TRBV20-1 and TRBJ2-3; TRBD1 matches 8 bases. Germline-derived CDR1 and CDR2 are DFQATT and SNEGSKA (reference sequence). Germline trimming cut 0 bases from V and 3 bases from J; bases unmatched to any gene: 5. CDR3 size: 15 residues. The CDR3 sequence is CSARDWTGRTDTQYF. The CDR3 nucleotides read TGCAGTGCTAGAGACTGGACAGGGAGGACAGATACGCAGTATTTT.

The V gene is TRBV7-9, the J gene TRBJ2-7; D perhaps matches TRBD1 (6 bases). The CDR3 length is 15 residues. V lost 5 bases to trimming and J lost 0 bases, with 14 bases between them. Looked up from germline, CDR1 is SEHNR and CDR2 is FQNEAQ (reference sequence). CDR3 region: CASSPRGANSYEQYF. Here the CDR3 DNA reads TGTGCCAGCAGCCCCAGGGGCGCCAACTCCTACGAGCAGTACTTC.

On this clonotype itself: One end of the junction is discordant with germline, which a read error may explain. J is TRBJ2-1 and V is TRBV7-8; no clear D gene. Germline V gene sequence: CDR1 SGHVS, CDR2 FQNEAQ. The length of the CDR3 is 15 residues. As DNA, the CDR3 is TGTGCCAGCAGCAGCTCCGTGGGCTCCTACAATGTGCAGTTCTTC. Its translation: CASSSSVGSYNVQFF.

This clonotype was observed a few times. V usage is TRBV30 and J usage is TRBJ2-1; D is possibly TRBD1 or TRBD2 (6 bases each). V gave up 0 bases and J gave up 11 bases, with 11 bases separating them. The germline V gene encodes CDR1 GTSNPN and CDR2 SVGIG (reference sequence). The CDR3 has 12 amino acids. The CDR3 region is CAWSVRRGQQFF. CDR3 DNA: TGTGCCTGGAGTGTACGACGGGGGCAGCAGTTCTTC.

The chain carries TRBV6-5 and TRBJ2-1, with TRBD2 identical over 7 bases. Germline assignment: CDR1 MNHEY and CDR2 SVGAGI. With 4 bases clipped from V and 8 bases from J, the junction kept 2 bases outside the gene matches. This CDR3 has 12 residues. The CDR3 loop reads CASSLGRDEQFF. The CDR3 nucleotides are TGTGCCAGCAGTTTAGGGAGGGATGAGCAGTTCTTC.

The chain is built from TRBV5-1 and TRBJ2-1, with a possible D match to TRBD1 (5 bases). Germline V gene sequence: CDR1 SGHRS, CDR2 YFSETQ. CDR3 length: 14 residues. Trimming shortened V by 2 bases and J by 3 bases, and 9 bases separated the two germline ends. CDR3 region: CASSLPDSYNEQFF. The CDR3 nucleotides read TGCGCCAGCAGCTTACCTGACAGCTACAATGAGCAGTTCTTC.